The clone carrying this T cell receptor beta chain was picked up one time. TCRdb keeps only in-frame clones here, not all; method: immunoSEQ multiplex PCR. Among 55,000 to 70,000 clones, just under 85% were seen once, and the ten largest hold 3% to 4.5%. This record belongs to a study of OX40 agonist ivuxolimab in advanced cancers. At the level of the study: Ivuxolimab, an agonist antibody against OX40 (CD134), was given to patients. Partial responses were recorded for three patients, including one with hepatocellular carcinoma and two with cutaneous melanoma.

The CDR3 has 13 amino acids. V was cut by 9 bases and J by 8 bases, with 18 bases left in between. CDR1 is SGHNT, CDR2 YYREEE, per germline (reference sequence). Autoimmune disease history or systemic immunosuppression excluded patients. The chain employs TRBV5-4 and TRBJ2-1; TRBD1 is a possible D gene (6 bases). The sequences come from CD4+ or CD8+ T cells sorted from blood, collected in a trial of the OX40 agonist ivuxolimab. The receptor was isolated from an adult with an advanced solid tumor such as melanoma, head and neck, liver or kidney cancer. The CDR3 protein is CATVPTDSDEQFF. In nucleotides, the CDR3 is TGTGCCACTGTACCGACGGACAGCGATGAGCAGTTCTTC.